This T cell receptor (beta chain) was retrieved from a study of cytomegalovirus exposure and HLA in healthy donors. Study-wide findings and caveats: As confirmed in vitro, a few CMV-associated chains were specific for CMV antigens.

With 4 bases removed from V and 2 bases from J, the gap between germline ends came to 8 bases. The CDR3 is made up of 13 amino acids. A word on this clone: Antigen specificity is unknown.

PCR was performed using 60 Vbeta and 13 Jbeta primers. The repertoire was sequenced with immunoSEQ multiplex PCR; TCRdb's copy has only in-frame clones and lacks some. The table lists 100,000 to 150,000 clones, around 84% of them singletons. What was sequenced was PBMCs. The sequence was obtained from a man aged 50 or older in good health and CMV-seronegative. The chain uses TRBV23-1 and TRBJ2-5; D perhaps matches TRBD2 (5 bases). TRBV23-1 is labeled an ORF, and its function is uncertain. As DNA, the CDR3 is TGCGCCAGCAGTCGTCGGGGACAAGAGACCCAGTACTTC. It specifies CASSRRGQETQYF.